This paragraph covers one T cell receptor (beta chain) sequence. The data are from a study of blood T cell repertoires in COVID-19. Across the study: Material from acute and convalescent COVID-19 was sourced from the United States, Italy and Spain. Sample material is recorded as cDNA or gDNA derived from T cells, B-cell-depleted T cells, or PBMCs.

Participants were aged about 18 to 95 years, lived in about 26 US areas, and enrolled virtually. No more than 2 weeks before study entry, exposed participants had met a case of COVID-19. Repertoires were generated with immunoSEQ multiplex PCR, while TCRdb's copy carries only in-frame clones and drops some. The sample lists 400,000 to 500,000 clones, roughly 88% occurring once. The sequence was collected from a woman in her late teens or twenties who had been exposed to COVID-19. Sequenced input: PBMCs or T cells enriched from blood (not recorded which).

The CDR3: CASSTRGLGHEQYF. The CDR3 nucleotides are TGTGCCAGCAGCACTCGGGGATTAGGCCACGAGCAGTACTTC. J is TRBJ2-7 and V is TRBV21-1; the table assigns TRBD2, which was not confirmed against the DNA. TRBV21-1 has pseudogene status. The CDR3 runs to 14 residues.